This entry lists 30 T cell receptor beta chains sequenced from one sample in a study of CD8 T cells in ankylosing spondylitis. Each CDR3 protein is one row after TCRdb ran MiXCR on the 5' RACE reads. The repertoire has approximately 260,000 distinct CDR3 sequences, roughly 8.6% of them found once; the top ten carry around 6.8%. The sample consisted of blood, either unsorted or a sorted T cell fraction (not recorded which). These receptors all stem from a male donor with ankylosing spondylitis or in good health (not recorded which).

This clonotype was seen many times. The chain couples TRBV6-1 to TRBJ2-7; TRBD1 matches 7 bases. V gave up 7 bases and J gave up 2 bases; unmatched junction bases: 8. The CDR3 runs to 14 residues. Germline V lookup: CDR1 MNHNS, CDR2 SASEGT. The CDR3 sequence: CASTADRIAYEQYF. Here the CDR3 DNA reads TGTGCCAGCACCGCGGACAGGATAGCCTACGAGCAGTACTTC.

There are a few counts of this clonotype. The V call is TRBV5-1, the J call TRBJ1-4; 9 bases are a match to TRBD1. The CDR3 runs to 16 residues. Per the germline V gene, CDR1 is SGHRS and CDR2 is YFSETQ. J gave up 0 bases and V 4 bases, and 4 bases lay outside the gene matches. CDR3 loop: CASSAGTGTTNEKLFF. CDR3 bases: TGCGCCAGCAGCGCCGGGACAGGGACAACTAATGAAAAACTGTTTTTT. Using reference TRBV5-1 and TRBJ1-4 for the parts outside the CDR3, the full variable domain is KAGVTQTPRYLIKTRGQQVTLSCSPISGHRSVSWYQQTPGQGLQFLFEYFSETQRNKGNFPGRFSGRQFSNSRSEMNVSTLELGDSALYLCASSAGTGTTNEKLFFGSGTQLSVL.

This clonotype showed up just a few times. The V gene is TRBV4-2, the J gene TRBJ2-7; a possible D gene is TRBD2 (6 bases). Germline V gene sequence: CDR1 LGHNA, CDR2 YNFKEQ. V lost 3 bases to trimming and J lost 1 base, with 10 bases between them. The CDR3 extends over 14 amino acids. The DNA of the CDR3 is TGTGCCAGCAGCCAGGGGGACTCGTCCTACGAGCAGTACTTC. Protein sequence: CASSQGDSSYEQYF.

In the case of this clonotype: A much larger clone lies one base from this, so it may be a read error. This chain uses TRBV7-2 with TRBJ2-5; D not resolved. Germline CDR1 reads SGHTA; CDR2 reads FQGNSA. The length of the CDR3 is 13 residues. Here the CDR3 DNA reads TGTCCCAGCAGCTTAGAAAGGGCGGAGACCCAGTACTTC. Protein: CPSSLERAETQYF.

This clonotype has a count of ten or more. The chain couples TRBV20-1 to TRBJ2-3; the D is unclear. The germline V gene has CDR1 DFQATT and CDR2 SNEGSKA (reference sequence). The CDR3 length is 12 residues. Trimming took off 6 bases at V and 3 bases at J, with 10 bases between the two ends. CDR3 amino acids: CSATPGTDTQYF. The CDR3 DNA reads TGCAGTGCCACACCTGGAACAGATACGCAGTATTTT.

This clonotype was observed at least ten times. V gene TRBV10-3 combines with J gene TRBJ1-1; the D gene is possibly TRBD1 (5 bases). Germline V gives CDR1 ENHRY, CDR2 SYGVKD. This CDR3 region has 14 residues. V was shortened by 5 bases and J by 1 base, with 11 bases between the two germline ends. The CDR3 loop reads CAISQRGGNTEAFF. The CDR3 nucleotides are TGTGCCATCAGTCAGCGGGGGGGGAACACTGAAGCTTTCTTT.

This clonotype showed up many times. The rearrangement uses TRBV20-1 and TRBJ2-7; perhaps TRBD2 as D (6 bases). This CDR3 comprises 13 residues. Per germline, CDR1 DFQATT and CDR2 SNEGSKA (reference sequence). V lost 4 bases to trimming and J lost 2 bases, with 12 bases between them. In DNA form, the CDR3 reads TGCAGTGCTACCGGGACTGACGCCTACGAGCAGTACTTC. This encodes CSATGTDAYEQYF.

This clonotype was seen many times. The J gene is TRBJ1-1, the V gene TRBV29-1; D uncertain. Germline lookup yields CDR1 SQVTM and CDR2 ANQGSEA. The CDR3 is made up of 12 amino acids. Trimming stripped 1 base from V and 4 bases from J, with 7 bases between. CDR3 in DNA: TGCAGCGTTGAAGGGTGGGGCACTGAAGCTTTCTTT. This encodes CSVEGWGTEAFF.

Ten or more counts support this clonotype. The J gene is TRBJ2-1, the V gene TRBV10-3, with D hard to call. Germline CDR1 and CDR2: ENHRY and SYGVKD. The CDR3 totals 12 residues. The germline V and J ends were trimmed by 9 bases and 5 bases, with 11 bases remaining between them. CDR3 in DNA: TGTGCCATTGCCGCCCAAGACAATGAGCAGTTCTTC. Amino acids: CAIAAQDNEQFF.

The chain is built from TRBV5-5 and TRBJ2-5, with D uncertain. This CDR3 comprises 12 residues. Germline loops: CDR1 SGHKS, CDR2 YYEKEE (reference sequence). V lost 1 base, J lost 7 bases, and 8 bases lay in between. The CDR3 loop reads CASSLHGGTQYF. In nucleotides, the CDR3 is TGTGCCAGCAGCTTGCATGGCGGGACCCAGTACTTC. Combining the CDR3 with reference TRBV5-5 and TRBJ2-5 gives the whole variable domain DAGVTQSPTHLIKTRGQQVTLRCSPISGHKSVSWYQQVLGQGPQFIFQYYEKEERGRGNFPDRFSARQFPNYSSELNVNALLLGDSALYLCASSLHGGTQYFGPGTRLLVL.

This clonotype was detected only a few times. This sequence joins TRBV4-1 and TRBJ2-3; 11 bases match TRBD2. The V segment lost 4 bases and the J segment 5 bases; nucleotides outside the gene matches: 11. CDR3 size: 17 residues. The germline V gene encodes CDR1 MGHRA and CDR2 YSYEKL. CDR3 in DNA: TGCGCCAGCAGCCGCCCCACAGGGGGGACTAGCGGAGATACGCAGTATTTT. Translated, it gives CASSRPTGGTSGDTQYF.

This clonotype was counted ten times or more. The J gene is TRBJ2-7, the V gene TRBV18; TRBD1 matches 9 bases. The CDR3 totals 15 residues. Germline trimming cut 6 bases from V and 2 bases from J; bases unmatched to any gene: 8. Germline V gene lookup returns CDR1 KGHSH and CDR2 LQKENI. In DNA, the CDR3 is TGTGCCAGCTCCACATCCGGGACAGGGCCCTACGAGCAGTACTTC. It encodes CASSTSGTGPYEQYF.

This clonotype has a count of ten or more. The genes are TRBV5-6 and TRBJ2-1; D is ambiguous. With 1 base removed from V and 0 bases from J, the gap between germline ends came to 8 bases. In germline, CDR1 is SGHDT, CDR2 YYEEEE. The CDR3 extends over 15 amino acids. The CDR3 DNA sequence: TGTGCCAGCAGCTTGAGACGAAGCTCCTACAATGAGCAGTTCTTC. Protein sequence: CASSLRRSSYNEQFF.

Ten or more counts support this clonotype. J is TRBJ2-5 and V is TRBV5-1; D is ambiguous. V shed 0 bases and J shed 5 bases, with 5 bases lying between them. Germline loops: CDR1 SGHRS, CDR2 YFSETQ. CDR3 length: 12 residues. CDR3 DNA sequence: TGCGCCAGCAGCTTGGCCTCGGAGACCCAGTACTTC. Residues: CASSLASETQYF.

J is TRBJ1-1 and V is TRBV19, with a weak D call TRBD1 (5 bases). Germline loops: CDR1 LNHDA, CDR2 SQIVND (reference sequence). With 5 bases removed from V and 6 bases from J, the gap between germline ends came to 10 bases. This CDR3 spans 12 amino acids. The CDR3 sequence is CASSAGMAEAFF. CDR3 nucleotides: TGTGCCAGTAGTGCAGGGATGGCTGAAGCTTTCTTT. Full variable domain (rest looked up from reference TRBV19 and TRBJ1-1): DGGITQSPKYLFRKEGQNVTLSCEQNLNHDAMYWYRQDPGQGLRLIYYSQIVNDFQKGDIAEGYSVSREKKESFPLTVTSAQKNPTAFYLCASSAGMAEAFFGQGTRLTVV.

There are a few counts of this clonotype. The V and J genes are TRBV5-1 and TRBJ2-7, with 11 bases lining up with TRBD1. J gave up 6 bases and V 4 bases, and 6 bases lay outside the gene matches. The CDR3 is 14 amino acids. CDR1 is SGHRS, CDR2 YFSETQ, per germline. CDR3 region: CASSGGQGALEQYF. For the CDR3, the DNA is TGCGCCAGCAGCGGAGGACAGGGGGCCCTCGAGCAGTACTTC.

This clonotype was observed many times. The J gene is TRBJ2-1, the V gene TRBV27, with 7 positions matching TRBD1. V was pared by 5 bases and J by 1 base, with 11 bases of the junction left unmatched. From germline, CDR1 is MNHEY and CDR2 SMNVEV (reference sequence). The CDR3 sequence is 17 residues long. DNA of the CDR3: TGTGCCAGCAGTACGGAGAGGGGGCTAAGGTCCTACAATGAGCAGTTCTTC. This codes for CASSTERGLRSYNEQFF.

This clonotype was seen repeatedly, ten times or more. No DNA is shown, since the ends of the CDR3 on it are uncertain; the CDR3 is the one TCRdb lists. This rearrangement joins TRBV29-1 to TRBJ1-4; TRBD1 was called by the table and not checked on the DNA. The germline gives CDR1 SQVTM, CDR2 ANQGSEA. The CDR3 totals 15 residues, both ends included. The chain's CDR3 is CSVRARDRPNEKLFF.

CDR3 sequence reads: CASSLTGQIQETQYF. As DNA, the CDR3 is TGCGCCAGCAGCTTGACCGGACAGATCCAAGAGACCCAGTACTTC. This chain connects TRBV5-1 to TRBJ2-5, with D perhaps matching TRBD1 (6 bases). CDR3 length: 15 amino acids. The V and J ends lost 1 base and 1 base respectively, with 11 bases between them. Germline V gene lookup returns CDR1 SGHRS and CDR2 YFSETQ.

This clonotype was found many times. The CDR3 bases are TGCAGTGCTTCCGCTTGGAACACCATATATTTT. Its protein is CSASAWNTIYF. The rearrangement links TRBV20-1 to TRBJ1-3; no firm D call. V dropped 5 bases and J dropped 7 bases, with 9 bases sitting between them. Germline lookup yields CDR1 DFQATT and CDR2 SNEGSKA (reference sequence). The CDR3 runs to 11 residues.

With regard to this clonotype: This may be a read error: a much more frequent sequence differs by one nucleotide. The chain couples TRBV5-1 to TRBJ2-7; no firm D call. Germline CDR1 and CDR2: SGHRS and YFSETQ. Trimming removed 4 bases at V and 2 bases at J, with 13 bases between. CDR3 length: 14 amino acids. CDR3 protein: CASSVTDQAYEQYF. DNA for the CDR3: TGCGCCAGCAGCGTGACTGACCAAGCCTACGAGCAGTACTTC.

Ten or more counts support this clonotype. The chain joins TRBV5-1 to TRBJ2-1, with D hard to call. Trimming shortened V by 3 bases and J by 5 bases, and 9 bases separated the two germline ends. The CDR3 is made up of 13 amino acids. Germline CDR1 is SGHRS and CDR2 is YFSETQ. CDR3 nucleotides: TGCGCCAGCAGCTGGGGTCGCGACAATGAGCAGTTCTTC. This gives the protein CASSWGRDNEQFF.

This clonotype appeared many times. The rearrangement links TRBV5-1 to TRBJ2-4; D is possibly TRBD1 or TRBD2 (5 bases each). CDR1 SGHRS and CDR2 YFSETQ come from the germline V gene. The CDR3 length is 14 residues. With 4 bases removed from V and 5 bases from J, the gap between germline ends came to 13 bases. CDR3 amino acids: CASSISPGQNIQYF. In DNA form, the CDR3 reads TGCGCCAGCAGCATCTCTCCGGGACAAAACATTCAGTACTTC.

Turning to this clonotype: A single base separates this from a much larger clone, so it may be a read error. The CDR3 carries no conserved terminal phenylalanine or tryptophan, so it likely arises from a read error. The gene calls are TRBV29-1 and TRBJ1-1, with D perhaps TRBD1 (5 bases). The CDR3 extends over 12 amino acids. V lost 5 bases to trimming and J lost 1 base, with 8 bases between them. Looked up from germline, CDR1 is SQVTM and CDR2 is ANQGSEA. CDR3 DNA sequence: TGCAGCGTTTCGACAGAGAACACTGAAGCTTTCCTT. This sequence encodes CSVSTENTEAFL.

Remarks on this clonotype: This may be a read error: a much more frequent sequence differs by one nucleotide. The J gene is TRBJ2-1, the V gene TRBV27; no firm D call. The CDR3 contains 16 residues. Germline CDR1 reads MNHEY; CDR2 reads SMNVEV (reference sequence). The CDR3 DNA is TGTGCCAGCAGTTTATTAGGCCAGAGCTCCTACAATGAGCAGTCCTTC. Protein product: CASSLLGQSSYNEQSF.

The table lists this clonotype with a few counts. V and J are TRBV7-9 and TRBJ2-2, with no clear D. The germline gives CDR1 SEHNR, CDR2 FQNEAQ (reference sequence). There are 12 residues in the CDR3. V was clipped by 3 bases and J by 6 bases, with 5 bases between them. The CDR3 DNA follows: TGTGCCAGCAGCTTTTTTCCCGGGGAGCTGTTTTTT. It codes for CASSFFPGELFF.

To note about this clonotype: The junction departs from germline at one end; a sequencing error may be responsible. V usage is TRBV5-6 and J usage is TRBJ2-2; possible D gene TRBD2, 6 bases. This CDR3 has 14 residues. CDR1 SGHDT and CDR2 YYEEEE come from the germline V gene. The CDR3 reads CAMGPGLICGELFF. DNA for the CDR3: TGTGCCATGGGCCCCGGCCTCATCTGCGGGGAACTGTTTTTT.

This clonotype occurred many times. The CDR3 protein is CAISEIDRVAGNTIYF. The CDR3 bases are TGTGCCATCAGTGAGATCGACAGGGTGGCTGGAAACACCATATATTTT. V usage is TRBV10-3 and J usage is TRBJ1-3, with TRBD1 identical over 7 bases. Germline CDR1 and CDR2: ENHRY and SYGVKD. The CDR3 loop spans 16 amino acids. V shed 2 bases, J shed 2 bases, and the junction held 6 bases outside the gene matches.

This clonotype was seen at least ten times. CDR3 sequence reads: CASRTGLANIQYF. CDR3 coding DNA: TGTGCCAGCAGAACAGGGCTAGCTAACATTCAGTACTTC. The genes are TRBV12-3 or TRBV12-4 and TRBJ2-4; a weak D match, TRBD1 (6 bases). This CDR3 region has 13 residues. V lost 6 bases and J 7 bases, leaving 13 bases between the germline ends.

This clonotype was observed many times. The chain combines TRBV7-2 with TRBJ1-1; no clear D. The V end was cut by 4 bases, the J end by 0 bases, with 6 bases between. This CDR3 contains 13 residues. Looked up from germline, CDR1 is SGHTA and CDR2 is FQGNSA. The CDR3 coding sequence is TGTGCCAGCAGCTCCTTAATGAACACTGAAGCTTTCTTT. Protein product: CASSSLMNTEAFF.